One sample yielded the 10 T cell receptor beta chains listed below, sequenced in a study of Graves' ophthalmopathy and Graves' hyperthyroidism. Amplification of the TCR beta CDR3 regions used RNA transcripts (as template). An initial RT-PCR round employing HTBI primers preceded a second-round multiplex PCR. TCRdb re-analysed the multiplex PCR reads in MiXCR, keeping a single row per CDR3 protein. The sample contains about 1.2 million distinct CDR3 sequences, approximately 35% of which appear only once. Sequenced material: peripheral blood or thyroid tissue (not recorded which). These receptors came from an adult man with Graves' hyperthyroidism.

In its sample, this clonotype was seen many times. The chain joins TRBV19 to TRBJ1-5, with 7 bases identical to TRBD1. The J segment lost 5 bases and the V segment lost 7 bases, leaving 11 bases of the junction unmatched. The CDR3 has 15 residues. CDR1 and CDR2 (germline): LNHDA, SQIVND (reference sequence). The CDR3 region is CASTPGQTHHQPQHF. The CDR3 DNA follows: TGTGCCAGTACCCCGGGACAGACCCATCATCAGCCCCAGCATTTT.

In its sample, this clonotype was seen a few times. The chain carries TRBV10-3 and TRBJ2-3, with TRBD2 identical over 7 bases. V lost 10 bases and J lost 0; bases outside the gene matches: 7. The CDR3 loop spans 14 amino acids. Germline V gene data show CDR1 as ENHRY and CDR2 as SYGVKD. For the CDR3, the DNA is TGTGCCACCAGGGAGGGGAGTAGCACAGATACGCAGTATTTT. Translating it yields CATREGSSTDTQYF.

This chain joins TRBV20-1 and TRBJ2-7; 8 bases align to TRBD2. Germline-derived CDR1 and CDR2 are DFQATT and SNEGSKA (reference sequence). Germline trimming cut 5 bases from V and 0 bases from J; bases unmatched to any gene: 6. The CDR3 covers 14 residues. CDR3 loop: CSARSGKSSYEQYF. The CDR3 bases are TGCAGTGCTCGTAGCGGGAAGAGCTCCTACGAGCAGTACTTC.

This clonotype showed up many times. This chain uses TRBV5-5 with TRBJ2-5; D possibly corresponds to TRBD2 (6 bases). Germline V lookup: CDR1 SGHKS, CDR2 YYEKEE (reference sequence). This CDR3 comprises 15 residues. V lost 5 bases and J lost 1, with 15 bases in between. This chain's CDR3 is CASSDVAALQETQYF. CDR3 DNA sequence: TGTGCCAGCAGTGATGTAGCGGCACTCCAAGAGACCCAGTACTTC. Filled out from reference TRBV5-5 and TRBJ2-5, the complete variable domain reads DAGVTQSPTHLIKTRGQQVTLRCSPISGHKSVSWYQQVLGQGPQFIFQYYEKEERGRGNFPDRFSARQFPNYSSELNVNALLLGDSALYLCASSDVAALQETQYFGPGTRLLVL.

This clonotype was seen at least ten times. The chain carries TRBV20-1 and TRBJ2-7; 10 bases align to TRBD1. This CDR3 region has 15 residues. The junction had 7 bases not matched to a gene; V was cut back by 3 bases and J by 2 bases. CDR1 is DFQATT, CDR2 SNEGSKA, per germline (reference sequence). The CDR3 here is CSASFGTGVTYEQYF. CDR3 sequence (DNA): TGCAGTGCTAGTTTCGGGACAGGGGTGACCTACGAGCAGTACTTC.

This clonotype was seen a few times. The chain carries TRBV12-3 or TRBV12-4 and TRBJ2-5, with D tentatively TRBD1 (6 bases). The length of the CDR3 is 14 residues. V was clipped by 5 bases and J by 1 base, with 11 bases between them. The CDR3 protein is CASSPRQAQETQYF. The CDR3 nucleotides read TGTGCCAGCAGTCCCAGACAGGCCCAAGAGACCCAGTACTTC.

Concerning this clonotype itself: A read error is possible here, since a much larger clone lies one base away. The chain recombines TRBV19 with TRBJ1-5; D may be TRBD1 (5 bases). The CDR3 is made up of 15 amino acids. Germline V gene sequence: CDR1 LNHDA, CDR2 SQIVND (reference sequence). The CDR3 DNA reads TGTGCCAGTAGTCAACAGGCCGATAGCGATCAGCCCCAGCATTTT. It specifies CASSQQADSDQPQHF.

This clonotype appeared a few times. CDR3 loop: CATKVEMNTGELFF. The CDR3 DNA reads as TGTGCCACCAAAGTAGAGATGAACACCGGGGAGCTGTTTTTT. The chain recombines TRBV15 with TRBJ2-2, with unresolved D. The CDR3 spans 14 residues. Looked up from germline, CDR1 is LNHNV and CDR2 is YYDKDF (reference sequence). Between the trimmed V and J ends, which lost 7 bases and 1 base, there was a span of 10 bases.

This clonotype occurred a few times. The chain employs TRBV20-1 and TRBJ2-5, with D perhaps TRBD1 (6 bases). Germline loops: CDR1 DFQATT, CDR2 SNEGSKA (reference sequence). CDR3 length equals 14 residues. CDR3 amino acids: CSTLTGFAEETQYF. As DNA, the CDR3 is TGCAGCACCCTCACAGGGTTTGCAGAAGAGACCCAGTACTTC.

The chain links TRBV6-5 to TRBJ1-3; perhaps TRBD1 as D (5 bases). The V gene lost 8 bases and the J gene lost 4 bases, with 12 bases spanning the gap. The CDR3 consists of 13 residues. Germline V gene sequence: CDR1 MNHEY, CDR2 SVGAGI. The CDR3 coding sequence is TGTGCCAGCCGCAGGGTCTCCGGAAACACCATATATTTT. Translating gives CASRRVSGNTIYF.